These 8 T cell receptor beta chains originate from one sample sequenced in a study of T cell changes during pregnancy in multiple sclerosis. TCRdb's copy holds only in-frame clones and misses some; the assay was immunoSEQ multiplex PCR. The sample carries 45,000 to 70,000 clones, 92% recorded once. The input for sequencing was CD4+ T cells from peripheral blood mononuclear cells, taken in the second trimester of pregnancy. These receptor sequences come from a female donor with multiple sclerosis, enrolled in a pregnancy study.

The V call is TRBV7-2, the J call TRBJ2-5; 9 positions match TRBD1. V trimming: 5 bases; J trimming: 3 bases; junction bases outside the gene matches: 4. CDR3 length: 14 residues. The V gene's germline CDR1 is SGHTA and CDR2 FQGNSA. The CDR3, as DNA: TGTGCCAGCAGCCGGGACAGGGCTGAAGAGACCCAGTACTTC. Its translation: CASSRDRAEETQYF.

This clone is a singleton in its sample. The chain recombines TRBV4-2 with TRBJ2-7, with 9 bases identical to TRBD1. CDR3 length equals 15 residues. J was trimmed by 3 bases and V by 4 bases; bases with no gene match: 7. Germline CDR1 is LGHNA and CDR2 is YNFKEQ. CDR3 DNA: TGTGCCAGCAGCCTCCCGGACAGGGGACTCTACGAGCAGTACTTC. This encodes CASSLPDRGLYEQYF.

This clone showed up just once. V gene TRBV10-2 combines with J gene TRBJ1-1; D gene ambiguous. CDR1 is WSHSY, CDR2 SAAADI, per germline. Trimming shortened V by 4 bases and J by 1 base, and 10 bases separated the two germline ends. The CDR3 is made up of 14 amino acids. The CDR3 DNA reads as TGCGCCAGCAGTGCGCAGGTAGGGAACACTGAAGCTTTCTTT. Translated, it gives CASSAQVGNTEAFF.

The gene calls are TRBV27 and TRBJ1-1; a weak D match, TRBD1 (6 bases). Germline V gives CDR1 MNHEY, CDR2 SMNVEV (reference sequence). The CDR3 runs 13 residues. V dropped 6 bases and J dropped 7 bases, with 15 bases sitting between them. In DNA form, the CDR3 reads TGTGCCAGCAGCCTCTCCCGGGACATTGAAGCTTTCTTT. Encoded protein: CASSLSRDIEAFF.

Here the CDR3 DNA reads TGTGCCAGCAGCTCGGGCCGGGACAGGGGAGAGGAGACCCAGTACTTC. Translation gives CASSSGRDRGEETQYF. The chain employs TRBV5-4 and TRBJ2-5; 10 bases fit TRBD1. V lost 3 bases to trimming and J lost 5 bases; unmatched junction nucleotides: 10. The germline CDR1 and CDR2 sequences are SGHNT and YYREEE (reference sequence). CDR3 size: 16 residues. Looking up the rest from reference TRBV5-4 and TRBJ2-5 gives the full variable domain: ETGVTQSPTHLIKTRGQQVTLRCSSQSGHNTVSWYQQALGQGPQFIFQYYREEENGRGNFPPRFSGLQFPNYSSELNVNALELDDSALYLCASSSGRDRGEETQYFGPGTRLLVL.

This clone occurred once. This sequence joins TRBV10-3 and TRBJ2-1; D is uncertain. The CDR3 loop spans 11 amino acids. V shed 5 bases and J shed 6 bases, with 5 bases lying between them. Germline V CDR1 and CDR2: ENHRY, SYGVKD. In DNA form, the CDR3 reads TGTGCCATCAGTCCTAGCAATGAGCAGTTCTTC. The encoded protein is CAISPSNEQFF.

V and J are TRBV7-2 and TRBJ1-1; 10 bases map to TRBD1. Trimming at V came to 5 bases and at J to 4 bases, leaving 7 bases not matched to a gene. The germline V gene has CDR1 SGHTA and CDR2 FQGNSA. The CDR3 totals 15 residues. CDR3 DNA sequence: TGTGCCAGCAGCCCGCGGGGACAGGGGCCCACTGAAGCTTTCTTT. This sequence encodes CASSPRGQGPTEAFF.

This clone was observed once. The chain employs TRBV16 and TRBJ2-3; the match to TRBD2 covers 15 bases. The J segment lost 4 bases and the V segment lost 4 bases, leaving 3 bases of the junction unmatched. The V gene's germline CDR1 is KGHSY and CDR2 FQNENV. CDR3 length equals 16 residues. The CDR3 DNA follows: TGTGCCAGCAGCCCCGGACTAGCGGGAGGGGCAGATACGCAGTATTTT. Translation gives CASSPGLAGGADTQYF.